This T cell receptor (beta chain) stems from a study of T cells after yellow fever vaccination. Researchers made TCR cDNA using 5'RACE template switching, and this step added a universal primer site and UMIs. One entry per CDR3 protein results from TCRdb running MiXCR on the 5' RACE reads. The sample consists of more than 80,000 distinct CDR3 sequences, approximately 5.5% of them appearing once. A few counts support this clonotype. Germline V gene data show CDR1 as MGHRA and CDR2 as YSYEKL. V gave up 0 bases and J gave up 15 bases, with 9 bases separating them. The CDR3 sequence is 12 residues long. This chain joins TRBV4-1 and TRBJ1-6, with D uncertain. This receptor was obtained from a man between 18 and 29 years old who received the YFV17D yellow fever vaccine. The input for sequencing was CD8+ T cells sorted from PBMCs, taken 10 days after the yellow fever booster vaccination. CDR3: CASSQDRIGLHF. The CDR3 bases are TGCGCCAGCAGCCAAGATCGGATAGGCCTCCACTTT.